What follows are 9 T cell receptor beta chains derived from one specimen sequenced in a study of blood T cell repertoires in COVID-19. Assay: immunoSEQ multiplex PCR; the TCRdb copy retains only in-frame clones and omits some. The sample includes about 300,000 clones, under 90% of them seen just once. Specimen: peripheral blood. The receptors here all came from a young woman with COVID-19, enrolled during active disease.

V is TRBV7-8 and J is TRBJ1-4; D is uncertain. V lost 1 base and J 10 bases, leaving 10 bases between the germline ends. This CDR3 region has 13 residues. CDR1 is SGHVS, CDR2 FQNEAQ, per germline. The CDR3 region has the DNA TGTGCCAGCAGCTTAGTGGGCGACGTAAAACTGTTTTTT. Encoded protein: CASSLVGDVKLFF.

This chain uses TRBV7-6 with TRBJ1-1, with 9 nucleotides matching TRBD1. This CDR3 region has 15 residues. Germline V gene sequence: CDR1 SGHVS, CDR2 FNYEAQ. Unmatched junction bases numbered 5, after V lost 6 bases and J lost 0 bases. In DNA, the CDR3 is TGTGCCAGCAGTCGACAGGGGGGAGTGAACACTGAAGCTTTCTTT. This encodes CASSRQGGVNTEAFF. Using reference TRBV7-6 and TRBJ1-1 for the parts outside the CDR3, the full variable domain is GAGVSQSPRYKVTKRGQDVALRCDPISGHVSLYWYRQALGQGPEFLTYFNYEAQQDKSGLPNDRFSAERPEGSISTLTIQRTEQRDSAMYRCASSRQGGVNTEAFFGQGTRLTVV.

This clone is a singleton in its sample. The chain links TRBV25-1 to TRBJ1-2; no reliable D call. Trimming left V 3 bases short and J 4 bases short, with 15 bases between. The CDR3 contains 15 residues. The V gene's germline CDR1 is MGHDK and CDR2 SYGVNS. DNA of the CDR3: TGTGCCAGCAGTGATCAGGTCGTCCCGACCTATGGCTACACCTTC. Amino acids: CASSDQVVPTYGYTF.

The chain employs TRBV6-2 or TRBV6-3 and TRBJ1-2, with 7 bases aligning to TRBD1. There are 14 residues in the CDR3. Germline V CDR1 and CDR2: MNHEY, SVGEGT. J gave up 6 bases and V 2 bases, and 6 bases lay outside the gene matches. The CDR3 DNA reads as TGTGCCAGCAGTTACAACACAGGGGTTGATGGCTACACCTTC. Translation gives CASSYNTGVDGYTF.

V gene TRBV5-8 combines with J gene TRBJ1-6, with 8 bases that match TRBD1. The V gene's germline CDR1 is SGHTS and CDR2 YDEGEE. This CDR3 comprises 16 residues. Trimming at V came to 4 bases and at J to 4 bases, leaving 7 bases not matched to a gene. The CDR3 sequence: CASSPEQGVYNSPLHF. The CDR3 coding sequence is TGTGCCAGCAGCCCCGAACAGGGGGTTTATAATTCACCCCTCCACTTT.

This clone occurred once. The chain is built from TRBV19 and TRBJ1-5; no definite D call. The germline gives CDR1 LNHDA, CDR2 SQIVND (reference sequence). Trimming took 3 bases from V and 5 from J, leaving 8 bases between them. CDR3 length: 13 residues. CDR3 nucleotides: TGTGCCAGTAGTATGACTCCATATCAGCCCCAGCATTTT. Translated: CASSMTPYQPQHF.

The chain carries TRBV12-3 or TRBV12-4 and TRBJ1-4; no firm D call. V lost 6 bases to trimming and J lost 7 bases, with 9 bases between them. This CDR3 comprises 12 residues. CDR3 in amino acids: CASSPAGEKLFF. The CDR3 coding sequence is TGTGCCAGCAGCCCAGCGGGTGAAAAACTGTTTTTT.

This clone was seen a few times. The chain employs TRBV6-2 or TRBV6-3 and TRBJ1-1; D is unresolved. The V gene's germline CDR1 is MNHEY and CDR2 SVGEGT. The germline V and J ends were trimmed by 4 bases and 1 base, with 13 bases remaining between them. The CDR3 is 15 residues long. The CDR3 loop is CASSWRGRANTEAFF. The CDR3, as DNA: TGTGCCAGCAGTTGGCGCGGGAGGGCGAACACTGAAGCTTTCTTT.

This clone occurred once. The J gene is TRBJ1-2, the V gene TRBV5-1, with TRBD1 matching 9 bases. Trimming cost V 3 bases and J 6 bases; bases outside gene matches: 3. The CDR3 totals 13 residues. In germline, CDR1 is SGHRS, CDR2 YFSETQ. The CDR3 nucleotides are TGCGCCAGCAGCTCGGGACAGGGAGATGGCTACACCTTC. Residues: CASSSGQGDGYTF.